This passage covers 18 T cell receptor beta chains from one sample sequenced in a study of Graves' ophthalmopathy and Graves' hyperthyroidism. RNA transcripts were the source from which TCR beta CDR3 regions were amplified. HTBI primers were used in a first-round RT-PCR, which preceded a second-round multiplex PCR. TCRdb reprocessed the multiplex PCR reads via MiXCR and lists one record per CDR3 protein. This sample yields roughly 400,000 distinct CDR3 sequences, of which about a sixth are seen a single time; roughly 2.3% belongs to the top ten. Sequencing was performed on peripheral blood. These receptors came from an adult woman with stable Graves' hyperthyroidism.

Many counts were recorded for this clonotype. The chain uses TRBV4-1 and TRBJ1-1, with 9 positions matching TRBD1. V was pared by 2 bases and J by 5 bases, with 3 bases of the junction left unmatched. This CDR3 comprises 14 residues. The germline CDR1 and CDR2 sequences are MGHRA and YSYEKL. The CDR3 here is CASSQHRGQTEAFF. CDR3 coding DNA: TGCGCCAGCAGCCAACACAGGGGGCAGACTGAAGCTTTCTTT.

The sample holds many counts of this clonotype. This chain links TRBV7-2 with TRBJ1-2, with no clear D. The CDR3 runs 17 residues. Germline assignment: CDR1 SGHTA and CDR2 FQGNSA. V was cut by 1 base and J by 8 bases, with 23 bases left in between. In nucleotides, the CDR3 is TGTGCCAGCAGCTTAGTGTCTGCATTAGGGAGTGCTAAAGGCTACACCTTC. Translating gives CASSLVSALGSAKGYTF.

At least ten counts were recorded for this clonotype. V is TRBV28 and J is TRBJ1-5; TRBD1 agrees at 7 bases. CDR3 length: 16 residues. Germline V gene data show CDR1 as MDHEN and CDR2 as SYDVKM. V lost 4 bases, J lost 3 bases, and 9 bases stayed unmatched. The CDR3 coding sequence is TGTGCCAGCAGTTGGCGGGCAGGGGGTAACAATCAGCCCCAGCATTTT. Amino acids: CASSWRAGGNNQPQHF.

In this sample, this clonotype turned up many times. The chain has TRBV4-2 and TRBJ2-7, with 8 bases that match TRBD1. After removal of 5 bases from V and 6 bases from J, the junction contained 9 bases not matched to a gene. Looked up from germline, CDR1 is LGHNA and CDR2 is YNFKEQ. This CDR3 is 14 amino acids long. DNA for the CDR3: TGTGCCAGCAGCAATCCGGACAGGGTAGGCGAGCAGTACTTC. It translates to CASSNPDRVGEQYF.

This clonotype was detected many times. The chain has TRBV29-1 and TRBJ2-7, with D maybe TRBD2 (6 bases). This CDR3 spans 14 amino acids. Per the germline V gene, CDR1 is SQVTM and CDR2 is ANQGSEA. The germline V and J ends were trimmed by 4 bases and 2 bases, with 15 bases remaining between them. The CDR3, as DNA: TGCAGCGTTGGGGGAGGTGGGGGAGCCTACGAGCAGTACTTC. This gives the protein CSVGGGGGAYEQYF.

This clonotype was counted ten times or more. The J gene is TRBJ2-2, the V gene TRBV7-3; D gene unclear. Trimming stripped 3 bases from V and 7 bases from J, with 9 bases between. This CDR3 has 13 residues. CDR1 and CDR2 from the germline V gene are SGHTA and FQGTGA. The CDR3: CASSFIRDGELFF. The CDR3 region has the DNA TGTGCCAGCAGCTTCATAAGGGACGGGGAGCTGTTTTTT.

This clonotype was detected ten times or more. This chain joins TRBV6-5 and TRBJ2-7; D is possibly TRBD1 (5 bases). Germline V gives CDR1 MNHEY, CDR2 SVGAGI. Trimming took off 0 bases at V and 3 bases at J, with 9 bases between the two ends. The CDR3 consists of 14 residues. This CDR3 is CASSYSSRGYEQYF. The CDR3 DNA reads TGTGCCAGCAGTTACTCGAGTAGGGGCTACGAGCAGTACTTC.

This clonotype was seen only a few times. This chain uses TRBV15 with TRBJ2-3; D is undetermined. Per germline, CDR1 LNHNV and CDR2 YYDKDF (reference sequence). V lost 0 bases and J 2 bases, leaving 15 bases between the germline ends. There are 17 residues in the CDR3. The CDR3 sequence is CATSRELTWSPTDTQYF. CDR3 coding DNA: TGTGCCACCAGCAGAGAACTTACCTGGTCGCCCACAGATACGCAGTATTTT.

This clonotype showed up many times. The chain's CDR3 is CASSERTGRNGYTF. The CDR3 DNA reads as TGTGCCAGCAGTGAGCGGACAGGGCGTAATGGCTACACCTTC. The chain combines TRBV6-2 or TRBV6-3 with TRBJ1-2; 8 bases are shared with TRBD1. CDR3 length equals 14 residues. V was pared by 5 bases and J by 6 bases, with 8 bases of the junction left unmatched. Looked up from germline, CDR1 is MNHEY and CDR2 is SVGEGT.

This clonotype was detected a few times. The chain joins TRBV4-2 to TRBJ2-5; no clear D. The germline gives CDR1 LGHNA, CDR2 YNFKEQ. Trimming cost V 2 bases and J 2 bases, with 12 bases left between them. The CDR3 covers 15 residues. The CDR3 DNA reads TGTGCCAGCAGCCAACCGAAGACGGCACAAGAGACCCAGTACTTC. Translation: CASSQPKTAQETQYF.

In this sample, this clonotype turned up many times. The chain combines TRBV7-9 with TRBJ1-1; D call uncertain. Germline CDR1 reads SEHNR; CDR2 reads FQNEAQ (reference sequence). The CDR3 is 11 residues long. The ends were cut back, 2 bases at V and 6 bases at J, with 4 bases in the middle. CDR3: CASSLFAEAFF. The CDR3, as DNA: TGTGCCAGCAGCTTATTCGCTGAAGCTTTCTTT. Supplemented by reference TRBV7-9 and TRBJ1-1, the full variable domain reads DTGVSQNPRHKITKRGQNVTFRCDPISEHNRLYWYRQTLGQGPEFLTYFQNEAQLEKSRLLSDRFSAERPKGSFSTLEIQRTEQGDSAMYLCASSLFAEAFFGQGTRLTVV.

This clonotype was found a few times. The chain has TRBV4-1 and TRBJ1-5; D gene unclear. V was pared by 1 base and J by 0 bases, with 7 bases between. Germline V CDR1 and CDR2: MGHRA, YSYEKL. There are 15 residues in the CDR3. The CDR3 DNA is TGCGCCAGCAGCCAAGTGCGGGATAGCAATCAGCCCCAGCATTTT. Translated, it gives CASSQVRDSNQPQHF.

Regarding this clonotype: A single base separates this from a much larger clone, so it may be a read error. The V call is TRBV20-1, the J call TRBJ1-5; D not resolved. This CDR3 is built from 12 residues. The V gene's germline CDR1 is DFQATT and CDR2 SNEGSKA (reference sequence). The V and J ends lost 0 bases and 3 bases respectively, with 3 bases between them. CDR3 DNA sequence: TGCAGTGCTAGAGATCCCAATCAGCCCCAGCATTTT. The encoded protein is CSARDPNQPQHF.

This clonotype was seen at least ten times. The chain has TRBV7-2 and TRBJ1-1; 9 bases are a match to TRBD1. V shed 6 bases, J shed 0 bases, and the junction held 5 bases outside the gene matches. The germline gives CDR1 SGHTA, CDR2 FQGNSA. CDR3 length: 15 amino acids. The CDR3 loop is CASRLQGALNTEAFF. The CDR3, as DNA: TGTGCCAGCAGGCTACAGGGGGCGCTGAACACTGAAGCTTTCTTT.

This clonotype was found many times. A junction end diverges from the germline sequence, so it may reflect a read error. The J gene is TRBJ2-4, the V gene TRBV27; a weak D match, TRBD2 (6 bases). This CDR3 is built from 15 residues. CDR1 is MNHEY and CDR2 is SMNVEV in the germline V gene (reference sequence). CDR3 protein: CASSSLSDYGNIKYF. CDR3 sequence (DNA): TGTGCCAGCAGTTCCCTCTCGGACTACGGAAACATTAAGTACTTC.

Comments on this clonotype: A single base separates this from a much larger clone, so it may be a read error. This sequence joins TRBV7-6 and TRBJ1-1; D is undetermined. The CDR3 covers 16 residues. Looked up from germline, CDR1 is SGHVS and CDR2 is FNYEAQ. The chain's CDR3 is CASSLETGRLNTGAFF. In nucleotides, the CDR3 is TGTGCCAGCAGCTTAGAAACCGGACGGTTGAACACTGGAGCTTTCTTT.

There are many counts of this clonotype. This rearrangement joins TRBV5-1 to TRBJ2-6; 7 bases line up with TRBD1. Germline V lookup: CDR1 SGHRS, CDR2 YFSETQ. This CDR3 has 17 residues. The junction had 8 bases not matched to a gene; V was cut back by 4 bases and J by 1 base. The CDR3 nucleotides are TGCGCCAGCAGCGGGCCGGGACAGATTTCTGGGGCCAACGTCCTGACTTTC. Translated: CASSGPGQISGANVLTF.

This clonotype was observed many times. The chain links TRBV5-6 to TRBJ2-2; D not resolved. Looked up from germline, CDR1 is SGHDT and CDR2 is YYEEEE. The CDR3 runs to 17 residues. Trimming took 0 bases from V and 4 from J, leaving 16 bases between them. The CDR3 sequence: CASSLGQVLKGTGELFF. The CDR3 DNA reads as TGTGCCAGCAGCTTGGGTCAGGTACTCAAGGGCACCGGGGAGCTGTTTTTT.